These 21 T cell receptor beta chains share one sample of origin, sequenced in a study of regulatory T cells in long-lasting Graves disease. Both iRepertoire HTBI primers and Arm-PCR of CDR3 regions were used to build the TCR beta libraries. MiXCR, run by TCRdb on the multiplex PCR reads, gives a single entry per CDR3 protein. The sample gives hundreds of thousands of distinct CDR3 sequences, 20% to 25% of which show up once; under 9% is in the top ten. Time point described: persistent/refractory GD, antithyroid drugs over 5 years with positive TRAb. From PBMCs, RNA was extracted and then used to make the TCR library. Here the sequenced sample was peripheral blood mononuclear cells (PBMCs), taken when the disease was refractory, from a patient treated with antithyroid drugs. The receptors were gathered from a female donor with Graves disease.

This clonotype appeared many times. The J gene is TRBJ2-7, the V gene TRBV2; D remains unclear. Germline assignment: CDR1 SNHLY and CDR2 FYNNEI. Trimming took off 5 bases at V and 1 base at J, with 9 bases between the two ends. The CDR3 spans 13 residues. Written as DNA, the CDR3 is TGTGCCAGCAGTCCGTCAGATTCCTACGAGCAGTACTTC. Translation gives CASSPSDSYEQYF.

This clonotype was seen a few times. The chain employs TRBV20-1 and TRBJ1-5; possible D gene TRBD1, 5 bases. Between the trimmed V and J ends, which lost 2 bases and 7 bases, there was a span of 12 bases. Germline CDR1 reads DFQATT; CDR2 reads SNEGSKA (reference sequence). CDR3 size: 13 residues. CDR3 nucleotide sequence: TGCAGTGCTAGATCTGAGTGGGGGCAGCCCCAGCATTTT. Amino acid sequence: CSARSEWGQPQHF.

This clonotype was seen many times. The gene calls are TRBV20-1 and TRBJ1-5; TRBD1 matches at 8 bases. Germline V lookup: CDR1 DFQATT, CDR2 SNEGSKA (reference sequence). V trimming: 5 bases; J trimming: 0 bases; junction bases outside the gene matches: 3. The CDR3 loop spans 14 amino acids. The CDR3 sequence is CSASTGDSNQPQHF. For the CDR3, the DNA is TGCAGTGCTTCGACAGGGGATAGCAATCAGCCCCAGCATTTT.

This clonotype was seen at least ten times. The DNA for the CDR3 is TGTGCCAGCAGGGTGAGTCAGGGCGGCAATCAGCCCCAGCATTTT. As protein: CASRVSQGGNQPQHF. The V call is TRBV27, the J call TRBJ1-5, with D perhaps matching TRBD1 (5 bases). Per the germline V gene, CDR1 is MNHEY and CDR2 is SMNVEV (reference sequence). The CDR3 is 15 residues long. V lost 6 bases, J lost 2 bases, and 14 bases lay in between.

This clonotype was counted ten times or more. The J gene is TRBJ2-7, the V gene TRBV28; maybe TRBD2 (6 bases). CDR3 length: 14 residues. V was shortened by 5 bases and J by 6 bases, with 17 bases between the two germline ends. Germline V gene data show CDR1 as MDHEN and CDR2 as SYDVKM. CDR3: CASSPRGTKPEQYF. For the CDR3, the DNA is TGTGCCAGCAGTCCCCGGGGGACGAAACCCGAGCAGTACTTC.

The rearrangement links TRBV7-9 to TRBJ1-4, with unresolved D. The CDR3 length is 14 residues. Trimming removed 4 bases at V and 5 bases at J, with 11 bases between. Germline CDR1 SEHNR, CDR2 FQNEAQ (reference sequence). CDR3 loop: CASSWSRRNEKLFF. The CDR3 coding sequence is TGTGCCAGCAGCTGGAGCAGGAGGAATGAAAAACTGTTTTTT. The full variable domain, in which reference TRBV7-9 and TRBJ1-4 provide the parts outside the CDR3, is DTGVSQNPRHKITKRGQNVTFRCDPISEHNRLYWYRQTLGQGPEFLTYFQNEAQLEKSRLLSDRFSAERPKGSFSTLEIQRTEQGDSAMYLCASSWSRRNEKLFFGSGTQLSVL.

The V gene is TRBV12-3 or TRBV12-4, the J gene TRBJ1-5; D unresolved. V gave up 4 bases and J gave up 7 bases, with 8 bases separating them. The CDR3 is 12 residues long. This chain's CDR3 is CASSSSDQPQHF. The CDR3 DNA sequence: TGTGCCAGCAGTTCGTCAGACCAGCCCCAGCATTTT.

V is TRBV9 and J is TRBJ2-2; 7 bases line up with TRBD1. The germline CDR1 and CDR2 sequences are SGDLS and YYNGEE. CDR3 size: 17 residues. Trimming at V came to 2 bases and at J to 0 bases, leaving 7 bases not matched to a gene. The CDR3 spells CASSVARDSPNTGELFF. DNA of the CDR3: TGTGCCAGCAGCGTTGCCCGGGACAGCCCGAACACCGGGGAGCTGTTTTTT.

This clonotype turned up a few times. V is TRBV5-1 and J is TRBJ1-6; tentative D call: TRBD1 (6 bases). The V gene's germline CDR1 is SGHRS and CDR2 YFSETQ. V lost 0 bases and J lost 3, with 10 bases in between. The CDR3 consists of 16 residues. The CDR3 region is CASSLGGRFYNSPLHF. For the CDR3, the DNA is TGCGCCAGCAGCTTGGGGGGGCGCTTCTATAATTCACCCCTCCACTTT.

The chain has TRBV19 and TRBJ1-1; D remains ambiguous. The V end was cut by 3 bases, the J end by 6 bases, with 11 bases between. The length of the CDR3 is 13 residues. Germline assignment: CDR1 LNHDA and CDR2 SQIVND (reference sequence). The CDR3 sequence: CASSISWGSEAFF. CDR3 DNA sequence: TGTGCCAGTAGTATCTCATGGGGATCTGAAGCTTTCTTT. The whole variable domain, filled in from reference TRBV19 and TRBJ1-1, reads DGGITQSPKYLFRKEGQNVTLSCEQNLNHDAMYWYRQDPGQGLRLIYYSQIVNDFQKGDIAEGYSVSREKKESFPLTVTSAQKNPTAFYLCASSISWGSEAFFGQGTRLTVV.

This clonotype appeared many times. V is TRBV6-9 and J is TRBJ1-5, with 7 bases matching TRBD1. In germline, CDR1 is MNHGY, CDR2 SVAAGI. J lost 4 bases, V lost 3 bases, and 6 bases had no gene match. CDR3 length equals 15 residues. CDR3 amino acids: CASSYFTGENQPQHF. The CDR3 DNA sequence: TGTGCCAGCAGTTACTTCACAGGGGAAAATCAGCCCCAGCATTTT.

In this sample, this clonotype turned up a few times. CDR3 sequence (DNA): TGTGCCAGCAGTTTAGGGGGGCTGACCACTGAAGCTTTCTTT. Its translation: CASSLGGLTTEAFF. This sequence joins TRBV27 and TRBJ1-1; D is possibly TRBD1 (6 bases). Looked up from germline, CDR1 is MNHEY and CDR2 is SMNVEV (reference sequence). This CDR3 comprises 14 residues. The ends were cut back, 2 bases at V and 4 bases at J, with 11 bases in the middle.

The chain employs TRBV9 and TRBJ1-2; 7 nucleotides line up with TRBD1. Germline V gene sequence: CDR1 SGDLS, CDR2 YYNGEE. The CDR3 loop spans 18 amino acids. J lost 4 bases, V lost 3 bases, and 18 bases had no gene match. CDR3 in amino acids: CASSDPAKRQGFGYGYTF. CDR3 sequence (DNA): TGTGCCAGCAGCGATCCTGCGAAACGACAGGGTTTCGGCTATGGCTACACCTTC.

This clonotype was seen a handful of times. The chain employs TRBV20-1 and TRBJ2-2; D is perhaps TRBD2 (6 bases). CDR1 is DFQATT and CDR2 is SNEGSKA in the germline V gene (reference sequence). Trimming removed 6 bases from V and 6 bases from J, with 14 bases in between. The CDR3 covers 13 residues. The DNA for the CDR3 is TGCAGTGCAAGGACTCGGGAGCCCGGGGAGCTGTTTTTT. The encoded protein is CSARTREPGELFF.

This chain joins TRBV5-4 and TRBJ1-3; tentative D call: TRBD1 (6 bases). The V and J ends lost 1 base and 2 bases respectively, with 7 bases between them. This CDR3 has 14 residues. The germline V gene has CDR1 SGHNT and CDR2 YYREEE (reference sequence). The CDR3 bases are TGTGCCAGCAGCTTGCAGGGGACTGGAAACACCATATATTTT. It yields the protein CASSLQGTGNTIYF. Drawing the rest from reference TRBV5-4 and TRBJ1-3, the complete variable domain is ETGVTQSPTHLIKTRGQQVTLRCSSQSGHNTVSWYQQALGQGPQFIFQYYREEENGRGNFPPRFSGLQFPNYSSELNVNALELDDSALYLCASSLQGTGNTIYFGEGSWLTVV.

This sequence joins TRBV5-4 and TRBJ2-1, with no clear D. The CDR3 spans 15 residues. The ends were cut back, 5 bases at V and 3 bases at J, with 15 bases in the middle. Germline V gene sequence: CDR1 SGHNT, CDR2 YYREEE (reference sequence). The chain's CDR3 is CASSRPKGIYNEQFF. The DNA of the CDR3 is TGTGCCAGCAGTCGTCCGAAGGGAATCTACAATGAGCAGTTCTTC.

This clonotype was recorded many times. This rearrangement joins TRBV28 to TRBJ1-2; no clear D. The CDR3 has 15 amino acids. Germline V lookup: CDR1 MDHEN, CDR2 SYDVKM. Trimming stripped 7 bases from V and 4 bases from J, with 19 bases between. CDR3 nucleotides: TGTGCCAGCACCTACCCCGGTCAGGCGGGCTATGGCTACACCTTC. Translating it yields CASTYPGQAGYGYTF.

Ten or more counts support this clonotype. A junction end diverges from the germline sequence, so it may reflect a read error. The rearrangement uses TRBV12-3 or TRBV12-4 and TRBJ1-2; D may be TRBD1 (5 bases). This CDR3 has 14 residues. CDR3 bases: TGTGCCAGCACTTTAGGCAGGAGGGGCTATGGCTACACCTTC. Its translation is CASTLGRRGYGYTF.

This clonotype was counted ten times or more. The CDR3 loop reads CASNLYRDRGQETQYF. CDR3 nucleotide sequence: TGTGCCAGCAATCTCTACCGGGACAGGGGGCAAGAGACCCAGTACTTC. The chain joins TRBV6-1 to TRBJ2-5; 11 bases fit TRBD1. CDR3 length equals 16 residues. V lost 7 bases and J lost 2; bases outside the gene matches: 9. Germline values: CDR1 MNHNS, CDR2 SASEGT.

The chain carries TRBV30 and TRBJ2-2; D remains unclear. The CDR3 sequence is 13 residues long. The germline V gene encodes CDR1 GTSNPN and CDR2 SVGIG (reference sequence). Trimming removed 0 bases at V and 7 bases at J, with 9 bases between. As DNA, the CDR3 is TGTGCCTGGAGTGTGAGTGTCGGCGGGGAGCTGTTTTTT. This gives the protein CAWSVSVGGELFF. Full variable domain (missing parts from reference TRBV30 and TRBJ2-2): SQTIHQWPATLVQPVGSPLSLECTVEGTSNPNLYWYRQAAGRGLQLLFYSVGIGQISSEVPQNLSASRPQDRQFILSSKKLLLSDSGFYLCAWSVSVGGELFFGEGSRLTVL.

This clonotype was observed at least ten times. Compared with germline, one end of the junction differs, possibly owing to a read error. The genes are TRBV10-3 and TRBJ2-7, with D possibly TRBD1 on 5 matching bases. This CDR3 contains 11 residues. Germline CDR1 ENHRY, CDR2 SYGVKD. In nucleotides, the CDR3 is TGTGCCATCAGTGATCTACGGACAAGACTTTTC. This translates into CAISDLRTRLF.